The clone carrying this T cell receptor beta chain has just a few counts. The antigen is unknown. Specified treatment: oral pan-JAK inhibitor, 5-10 mg twice daily. J gave up 4 bases and V 5 bases, and 13 bases lay outside the gene matches. Germline V gives CDR1 SGHAT, CDR2 FQNNGV. The CDR3 spans 18 residues. Sequencing templates came from extracted RNA that was reverse transcribed into cDNA. Sequencing used immunoSEQ multiplex PCR; TCRdb keeps in-frame clones, though not all of them. In the table there are about 190,000 clones, roughly 53% of which are singletons. The data derive from a study of CD8+ T cells in alopecia areata. Study context: Treatment ran 6 to 18 months, with 6 months of follow-up afterward. Study results and caveats: Scalp clonality, along with expanded CD8+ clones among the top 100, was significantly decreased by tofacitinib. Scalp repertoires also include resident alphabeta T cells from normal skin.

Specimen: CD8+ T cells sorted from blood, collected at week 24, from a patient treated with tofacitinib. The sequence was collected from a human donor with alopecia areata. The V and J genes are TRBV11-2 and TRBJ2-2; 10 positions match TRBD2. CDR3 coding DNA: TGTGCCAGCAGCCTCGAGCTAGCGGGGGCGTCCGTCACCGGGGAGCTGTTTTTT. Translated, it gives CASSLELAGASVTGELFF.